Given below is one T cell receptor beta chain in context. This clone was found a few times. Its antigen is currently not known. Base-call qualities are not available, and no considerably larger clone is one nucleotide away. The germline V gene yields SGHDT for CDR1 and YYEEEE for CDR2. The CDR3 sequence holds 14 residues, the cysteine and phenylalanine included. The sequence is cut down to CDR3 DNA, 42 bases in frame from base 1. At the junction V is shortened by 2 bases and J by 2 bases, with 10 bases in between. The sample originates from a study of cytomegalovirus exposure and HLA in healthy donors (TCRdb year 2017). In the study overall: According to an earlier analysis of 550 to 750 of the donors, 150 million to 200 million T cells yielded roughly 100 million unique TCR beta sequences and 276 Gb of sequence data. An early release that covered approximately 600 HLA-typed donors contained around 300 gigabases of sequencing data and roughly 84 million unique TCR sequences. Of the approximately 400 genotyped donors, roughly 76% were placed in the genetic ancestry cluster associated with self-reported Caucasian donors. The study aimed to test whether cataloging public T cell receptors could reveal signatures of past pathogen exposure. The T cell repertoires of 666 subjects were profiled by immunosequencing and related to cytomegalovirus serostatus. In addition to the first cohort of about 650 subjects, a separate validation cohort of approximately 110 different subjects was used. High-throughput TCR immunosequencing, statistical association of individual TCRs with disease status, and machine learning were combined to predict cytomegalovirus infection status. A later analysis re-examined previously published TCR beta repertoires from hundreds of donors and added high-resolution HLA genotyping to investigate patterns of TCR occurrence. Rather than drawing on any new phenotypic data, the later analysis identified candidate immune exposures from TCR beta sequences and the way those sequences occurred across donors. To decide whether each TCR beta V gene segment behaved as functional or pseudogenic, an earlier analysis of over 500 of the donors relied on high-throughput TCR beta sequencing. Donor age, sex, ethnicity and CMV serostatus were compiled alongside the repertoire data. A later genetic analysis used genome-wide SNP genotypes for about 60% of the roughly 700 donors, treating that subset as a discovery cohort. Every repertoire in the discovery cohort had been generated on one and the same sequencing platform. HLA typing covered class I and class II loci at four-digit resolution. Typing coverage varied by locus: roughly 629-640 donors for A, B, C, DRB1 and DQB1; more than 500 for DQA1; more than 600 for DPA1; approximately 470 for DPB1. Because of strong linkage in the cohort, roughly 5 DR-DQ haplotypes were treated as single units for association and clustering. Among 300 to 450 genotyped donors of the cohort, an average of approximately 230,000 unique TCR beta nucleotide sequences were sequenced per donor, around 18% of them non-productive.

In total, roughly 670 healthy bone marrow donors made up the cohort. Cohort members were all nominally healthy when sampled, although unrecorded immune exposures were likely present. The donor was CMV seropositive and belonged to the group of over 250 seropositive cohort members. Every donor gave a peripheral blood sample, and the peripheral blood mononuclear cells from that sample were used for TCR beta sequencing. The Qiagen DNeasy Blood Extraction Kit was used to extract genomic DNA from the blood cell samples. Library preparation used the immunoSEQ multiplex PCR assay. For the multiplex PCR, a mixture combining 60 forward primers for TCR Vbeta segments and 13 reverse primers for TCR Jbeta segments was used. Amplification of the CDR3 region of rearranged TCR beta genes was performed with a multiplex PCR assay on genomic DNA. Amplified TCR beta libraries were sequenced as 87-base-pair reads on the Illumina HiSeq System. The paper's data handling went like this. In a later analysis, tens of millions of unique TCR beta chains were counted across the approximately 640 repertoires, and roughly 11 million of these chains were shared by at least two donors. Raw reads were error-corrected and collapsed into unique sequences by a nearest-neighbor algorithm in which closely related sequences were merged to remove PCR and sequencing errors. V, D and J gene segments were assigned by aligning CDR3 sequences to IMGT reference sequences. For a sequence to be retained, a match of at least six nucleotides was required to both a V gene segment and a J gene segment. A rearrangement was called productive if the CDR3 had no stop codons and remained in frame with V and J, and every other rearrangement was called non-productive. CDR3 was defined by IMGT convention, running from the second conserved V-encoded cysteine to the conserved J-encoded phenylalanine. The earlier analysis of more than 450 of the donors excluded sequences that lacked an unambiguous match to a single V gene segment. In an earlier analysis of approximately 550 of the donors, V segments were called functional above 56.7% productive rearrangements and were called segregating when the between-donor standard deviation exceeded 5%. A statistical classification framework was built to diagnose cytomegalovirus status from the catalog of TCR beta chain sequences. A later analysis assigned V and J genes by comparing TCR nucleotide sequences with IMGT/GENE-DB human TR gene sequences. A later analysis assigned CDR3 sequences and most-parsimonious VDJ recombination scenarios with the TCRdist pipeline. In a later analysis, every TCR beta chain was defined by the combination of its CDR3 amino acid sequence and its V-gene family, and reads without a unique V-gene family were dropped. To address suspected cross-contamination and a sequencing artifact, a later analysis removed a few hundred highly shared, low-generation-probability nucleotide sequences. In a later analysis, a clonal expansion index was calculated for each public chain from normalized within-repertoire ranks of inferred template counts. In a later analysis, generation probabilities were computed with a VDJ recombination model fitted to out-of-frame rearrangements, and the resulting probabilities were checked against IGoR. Hypergeometric tests were used in a later analysis to score TCR-TCR, TCR-HLA and TCR-CMV co-occurrence, with a repertoire-size bias correction applied to the TCR pairs. To estimate false discovery rates, a later analysis permuted the HLA or CMV assignments 20 times. In a later analysis, co-occurring TCRs were grouped using DBSCAN, with TCRdist sequence similarity added in when clustering inside HLA-allele-positive subsets. Repertoires with fewer than 30,000 or more than 120,000 public chains, plus five repertoires with anomalous nucleotide sharing, were excluded from co-occurrence clustering. As stored in TCRdb, this immuneACCESS dataset retains in-frame rearrangements with V and J assigned. A fraction of the clones does not appear; measured against another copy, unresolved V genes explain less than half of the discrepancy, and the remainder lacks a known reason. V and J calls and clone size are copied from that table; D and trimming were computed from the DNA. The sample data list 80,000 to 100,000 clones, and 55% to 65% of these were observed just once. The ten largest clonotypes hold about 15% of the sample.

What the authors observed across the whole study: In a later analysis, TCR association rates were found to vary across HLA loci, with the most associated TCRs seen for DRB1 alleles and the fewest for HLA-C alleles. Specific HLA alleles were associated with roughly 17,000 TCR beta sequences at a false discovery rate of 0.05 in a later analysis. Immune exposure information for the cohort was limited to CMV serostatus. The presence/absence analyses assumed that sequencing depth was roughly uniform across donors, and that assumption may not be true. Strong co-occurrence of HLA alleles, especially DR and DQ, made assigning TCR associations to individual alleles difficult. Because some donors lacked HLA typing at each locus, the association tests relied only on the typed subset. In a later analysis, HLA-associated TCR beta chains were found to be more clonally expanded and to have lower generation probabilities than equally common non-associated chains. A cluster of highly shared sequence variants was judged likely to be a technical artifact of the sequencing pipeline. Linkage disequilibrium might explain the correlated functional status among segregating V segments, but an unknown experimental factor could not be excluded. A further reported finding was that TCR beta sequences accurately predicted the HLA-A and HLA-B alleles for most subjects in the first cohort. V-gene and J-gene trimming of TCR beta chains was associated with a missense DCLRE1C variant in a later genetic analysis, and the association was replicated in an independent cohort. Most TCR sequences were observed very rarely across donors, whereas some public TCRs were present in many individuals. Three of the identified cytomegalovirus-associated TCR beta chains were confirmed in vitro to be specific for cytomegalovirus antigens. Cytomegalovirus status was reported to be diagnosed by the classifier with high specificity and sensitivity in both the original and validation cohorts. Broadly in line with IMGT annotations, most TCR beta V segments showed up in productive rearrangements about 90% or about 30% of the time in an earlier analysis of approximately 640 of the donors. In a later analysis, several top co-occurrence clusters were reported to appear linked to parvovirus B19, influenza, CMV and Epstein-Barr virus. In this cohort, only TCR beta chains were sequenced, and detectable features were limited by the absence of alpha or paired-chain data. According to a later genetic analysis, donors in an Asian-associated ancestry cluster had fewer N-insertions in productive TCRs than the roughly 700-donor mean. About 17 rarely observed V segments, including chromosome 9 orphons, were excluded from the earlier analysis of about 610 of the donors because counts were too low. The study listed 150 to 200 TCR beta chains as associated with cytomegalovirus. Some IMGT-functional V segments, including TRBV6-2 and TRBV6-3, could not be told apart with the 87-base-pair reads, so those segments were excluded. According to the authors, the approach could potentially be generalized to other disease states and immunological phenotypes. In a later analysis, most CMV-associated TCR beta chains were found to appear HLA-restricted, with HLA associations seemingly driven largely by CMV exposure.

The receptor was derived from a woman aged 35 to 49 in good health and CMV-seropositive. The sequenced material came from PBMCs. The V and J segments used are TRBV5-6 and TRBJ1-2; the D gene assignment is ambiguous. The CDR3 protein: CASSLITVNYGYTF. The sequenced DNA is TGTGCCAGCAGCTTAATAACAGTGAACTATGGCTACACCTTC.